This TCR beta chain was observed in a study of blood T cell repertoires in COVID-19. Study context: T cells, B-cell-depleted T cells, or PBMCs supplied cDNA or gDNA.

Sequencing was performed with immunoSEQ multiplex PCR; in TCRdb, only in-frame clones are kept and a portion is missing. The data hold a few hundred thousand clones, with around nine tenths observed a single time. The TCR comes from a woman between 65 and 79 years old with COVID-19, enrolled during active disease. What was sequenced was peripheral blood.

The CDR3 here is CASSFSFGVDNYGYTF. The DNA for the CDR3 is TGCGCCAGCAGCTTCAGCTTCGGGGTGGATAACTATGGCTACACCTTC. The chain uses TRBV5-1 and TRBJ1-2, with D uncertain. V was clipped by 2 bases and J by 1 base, with 15 bases between them. The germline CDR1 and CDR2 sequences are SGHRS and YFSETQ. The CDR3 totals 16 residues.